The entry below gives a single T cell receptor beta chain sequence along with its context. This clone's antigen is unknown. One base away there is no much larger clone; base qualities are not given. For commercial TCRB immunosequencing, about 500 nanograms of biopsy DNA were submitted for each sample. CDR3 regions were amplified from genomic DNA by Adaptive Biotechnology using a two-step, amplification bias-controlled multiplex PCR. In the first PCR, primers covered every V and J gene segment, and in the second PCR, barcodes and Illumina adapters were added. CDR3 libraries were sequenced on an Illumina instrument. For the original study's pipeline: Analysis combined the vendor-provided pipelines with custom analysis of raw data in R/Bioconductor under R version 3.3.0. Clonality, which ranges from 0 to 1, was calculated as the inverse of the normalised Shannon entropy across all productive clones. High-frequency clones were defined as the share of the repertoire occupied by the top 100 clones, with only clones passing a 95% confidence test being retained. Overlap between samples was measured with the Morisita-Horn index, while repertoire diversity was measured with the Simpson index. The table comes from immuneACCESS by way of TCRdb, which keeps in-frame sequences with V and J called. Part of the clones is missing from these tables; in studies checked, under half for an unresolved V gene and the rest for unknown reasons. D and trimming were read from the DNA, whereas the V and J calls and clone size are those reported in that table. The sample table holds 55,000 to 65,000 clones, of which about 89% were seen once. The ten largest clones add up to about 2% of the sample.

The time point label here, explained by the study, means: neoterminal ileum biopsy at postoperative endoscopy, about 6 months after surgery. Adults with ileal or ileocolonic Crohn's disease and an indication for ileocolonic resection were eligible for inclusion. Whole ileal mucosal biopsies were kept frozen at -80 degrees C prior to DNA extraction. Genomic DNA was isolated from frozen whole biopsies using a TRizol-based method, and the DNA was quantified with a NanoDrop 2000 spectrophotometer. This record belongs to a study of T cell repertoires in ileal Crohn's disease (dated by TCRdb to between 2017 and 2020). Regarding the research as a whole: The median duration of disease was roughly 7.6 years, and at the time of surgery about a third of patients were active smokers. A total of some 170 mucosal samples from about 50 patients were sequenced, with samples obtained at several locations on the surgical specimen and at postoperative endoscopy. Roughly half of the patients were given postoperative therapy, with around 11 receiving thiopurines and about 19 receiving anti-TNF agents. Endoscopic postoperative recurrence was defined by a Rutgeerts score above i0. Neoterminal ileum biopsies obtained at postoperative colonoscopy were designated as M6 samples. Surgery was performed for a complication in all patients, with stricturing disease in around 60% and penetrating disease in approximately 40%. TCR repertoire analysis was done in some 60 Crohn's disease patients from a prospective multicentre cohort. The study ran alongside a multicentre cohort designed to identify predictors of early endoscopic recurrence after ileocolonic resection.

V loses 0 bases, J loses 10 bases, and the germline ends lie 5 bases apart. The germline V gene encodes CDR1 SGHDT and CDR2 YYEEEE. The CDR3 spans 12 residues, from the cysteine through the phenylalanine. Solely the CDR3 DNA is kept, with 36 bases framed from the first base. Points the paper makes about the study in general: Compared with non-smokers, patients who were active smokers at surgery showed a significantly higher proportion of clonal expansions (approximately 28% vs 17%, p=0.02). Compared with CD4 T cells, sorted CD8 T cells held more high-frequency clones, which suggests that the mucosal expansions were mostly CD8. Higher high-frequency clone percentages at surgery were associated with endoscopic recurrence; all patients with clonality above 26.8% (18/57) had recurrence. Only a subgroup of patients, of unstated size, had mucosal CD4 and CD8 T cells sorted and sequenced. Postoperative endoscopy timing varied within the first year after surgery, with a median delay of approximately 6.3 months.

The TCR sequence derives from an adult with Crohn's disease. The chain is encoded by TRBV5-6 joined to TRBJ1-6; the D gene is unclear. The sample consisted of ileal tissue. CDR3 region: CASSLASSPLHF. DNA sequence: TGTGCCAGCAGCTTGGCAAGCTCACCCCTCCACTTT.